One and the same sample provided the 23 T cell receptor beta chains below, sequenced in a study of neurological immune-mediated disorders. MiXCR, run by TCRdb on the 5' RACE reads, gives a single entry per CDR3 protein. The sample holds 65,000 to 75,000 distinct CDR3 sequences, over 4% seen once. The specimen was PBMCs. The receptors originated from a human donor with multiple sclerosis. The donor label of this sample is uncertain.

This clonotype was recorded many times. The chain joins TRBV20-1 to TRBJ1-4, with a weak D call TRBD1 (6 bases). The V end lost 5 bases, the J end lost 10 bases, and 14 bases lay between the germline ends. CDR1 and CDR2 from the germline V gene are DFQATT and SNEGSKA (reference sequence). The CDR3 has 12 residues. CDR3 sequence reads: CSAPWQGRKLFF. The CDR3 DNA follows: TGCAGTGCTCCTTGGCAGGGGAGAAAACTGTTTTTT.

Ten or more counts support this clonotype. V usage is TRBV2 and J usage is TRBJ1-5; D not certain. Germline V gene lookup returns CDR1 SNHLY and CDR2 FYNNEI. The V end lost 7 bases, the J end lost 0 bases, and 10 bases lay between the germline ends. The CDR3 loop spans 14 amino acids. The CDR3 DNA follows: TGTGCCAGCAAACGGGAGGCTAGCAATCAGCCCCAGCATTTT. This codes for CASKREASNQPQHF. The full variable domain, in which reference TRBV2 and TRBJ1-5 provide the parts outside the CDR3, is EPEVTQTPSHQVTQMGQEVILRCVPISNHLYFYWYRQILGQKVEFLVSFYNNEISEKSEIFDDQFSVERPDGSNFTLKIRSTKLEDSAMYFCASKREASNQPQHFGDGTRLSIL.

This clonotype came up many times. The rearrangement links TRBV20-1 to TRBJ1-5; 7 bases map to TRBD1. J lost 3 bases, V lost 6 bases, and 5 bases had no gene match. Germline CDR1 is DFQATT and CDR2 is SNEGSKA (reference sequence). The CDR3 runs to 13 residues. CDR3 residues: CSASTGNNQPQHF. For the CDR3, the DNA is TGCAGTGCCTCGACAGGGAACAATCAGCCCCAGCATTTT.

This clonotype showed up many times. The chain has TRBV7-2 and TRBJ2-2, with D perhaps TRBD1 or TRBD2 (6 bases each). CDR3 length equals 14 residues. Trimming pared 3 bases from V and 6 bases from J, leaving 11 bases between. Germline loops: CDR1 SGHTA, CDR2 FQGNSA. CDR3 loop: CASSFARGAGELFF. The CDR3 DNA reads as TGTGCCAGCAGCTTCGCGAGGGGGGCCGGGGAGCTGTTTTTT. Filled out from reference TRBV7-2 and TRBJ2-2, the complete variable domain reads GAGVSQSPSNKVTEKGKDVELRCDPISGHTALYWYRQSLGQGLEFLIYFQGNSAPDKSGLPSDRFSAERTGGSVSTLTIQRTQQEDSAVYLCASSFARGAGELFFGEGSRLTVL.

This clonotype has at least ten counts. The chain is built from TRBV12-3 or TRBV12-4 and TRBJ2-7, with 9 bases identical to TRBD1. Trimming removed 7 bases from V and 6 bases from J; junction bases left unmatched: 7. There are 13 residues in the CDR3. CDR3 amino acids: CASTEQGAGEQYF. For the CDR3, the DNA is TGTGCCAGCACCGAACAGGGGGCGGGCGAGCAGTACTTC.

This clonotype came up many times. This chain uses TRBV5-1 with TRBJ2-3; 8 positions match TRBD2. CDR3 length equals 15 residues. J gave up 5 bases and V 7 bases, and 12 bases lay outside the gene matches. In germline, CDR1 is SGHRS, CDR2 YFSETQ. The CDR3 here is CASAEGAGAGDTQYF. The DNA for the CDR3 is TGCGCCAGCGCCGAAGGAGCGGGGGCAGGAGATACGCAGTATTTT.

The V gene is TRBV4-1, the J gene TRBJ1-2; D is possibly TRBD1 (5 bases). Trimming shortened V by 0 bases and J by 3 bases, and 20 bases separated the two germline ends. CDR1 and CDR2 (germline): MGHRA, YSYEKL. This CDR3 has 18 residues. CDR3 protein: CASSQDKGSGQSYYGYTF. DNA for the CDR3: TGCGCCAGCAGCCAAGATAAGGGGTCAGGGCAGAGCTACTATGGCTACACCTTC.

The table lists this clonotype with many counts. The rearrangement links TRBV5-5 to TRBJ1-1, with D unclear. There are 15 residues in the CDR3. V was clipped by 5 bases and J by 5 bases, with 19 bases between them. CDR1 and CDR2 (germline): SGHKS, YYEKEE (reference sequence). The CDR3 is CASRTPVVRATEAFF. CDR3 coding DNA: TGTGCCAGCAGAACCCCGGTGGTTAGGGCGACTGAAGCTTTCTTT.

This clonotype was observed at least ten times. The V call is TRBV30, the J call TRBJ1-2, with TRBD1 identical over 8 bases. The CDR3 is 14 amino acids. The V gene end was trimmed by 3 bases and the J gene end by 7 bases; junction bases not matched to a gene: 10. CDR1 GTSNPN and CDR2 SVGIG come from the germline V gene (reference sequence). CDR3 loop: CAWSGSGGAVGYTF. In DNA, the CDR3 is TGTGCCTGGAGCGGATCAGGGGGCGCAGTTGGCTACACCTTC. Based on the CDR3 plus reference TRBV30 and TRBJ1-2, the full variable domain is SQTIHQWPATLVQPVGSPLSLECTVEGTSNPNLYWYRQAAGRGLQLLFYSVGIGQISSEVPQNLSASRPQDRQFILSSKKLLLSDSGFYLCAWSGSGGAVGYTFGSGTRLTVV.

This clonotype was picked up many times. The gene calls are TRBV7-9 and TRBJ2-1, with 9 nucleotides matching TRBD1. The germline V gene encodes CDR1 SEHNR and CDR2 FQNEAQ (reference sequence). Losses at the gene ends were 5 bases for V and 0 bases for J; bases not matched to a gene: 20. CDR3 size: 21 residues. CDR3 region: CASSQLGRGQGIPFSYNEQFF. CDR3 bases: TGTGCCAGCAGCCAGCTTGGGAGGGGACAGGGTATCCCTTTCTCCTACAATGAGCAGTTCTTC. Combining the CDR3 with reference TRBV7-9 and TRBJ2-1 gives the whole variable domain DTGVSQNPRHKITKRGQNVTFRCDPISEHNRLYWYRQTLGQGPEFLTYFQNEAQLEKSRLLSDRFSAERPKGSFSTLEIQRTEQGDSAMYLCASSQLGRGQGIPFSYNEQFFGPGTRLTVL.

This clonotype was seen repeatedly, ten times or more. J is TRBJ2-3 and V is TRBV5-1, with TRBD2 identical over 11 bases. The CDR3 totals 17 residues. J gave up 2 bases and V 0 bases, and 5 bases lay outside the gene matches. CDR1 is SGHRS and CDR2 is YFSETQ in the germline V gene. The CDR3 loop reads CASSLGSGGELTDTQYF. In DNA, the CDR3 is TGCGCCAGCAGCTTGGGTAGCGGGGGGGAGCTCACAGATACGCAGTATTTT.

This clonotype was seen repeatedly, ten times or more. The chain recombines TRBV9 with TRBJ1-1; the D gene is possibly TRBD1 (5 bases). The CDR3 has 13 amino acids. CDR1 is SGDLS, CDR2 YYNGEE, per germline. V was cut by 3 bases and J by 6 bases, with 12 bases left in between. The CDR3 DNA reads TGTGCCAGCAGCGGGGGAGGGGTTTCTGAAGCTTTCTTT. It encodes CASSGGGVSEAFF. Variable domain in full (rest from reference TRBV9 and TRBJ1-1): DSGVTQTPKHLITATGQRVTLRCSPRSGDLSVYWYQQSLDQGLQFLIQYYNGEERAKGNILERFSAQQFPDLHSELNLSSLELGDSALYFCASSGGGVSEAFFGQGTRLTVV.

The table lists this clonotype with many counts. The chain has TRBV2 and TRBJ2-5, with D perhaps matching TRBD1 (6 bases). Per germline, CDR1 SNHLY and CDR2 FYNNEI. The CDR3 has 14 residues. The ends were cut back, 6 bases at V and 2 bases at J, with 13 bases in the middle. The CDR3 sequence: CASRPRTAQETQYF. DNA of the CDR3: TGTGCCAGCAGACCCCGGACAGCTCAAGAGACCCAGTACTTC.

This clonotype was recorded many times. The chain carries TRBV5-1 and TRBJ2-3; 10 bases agree with TRBD2. The V gene end was trimmed by 4 bases and the J gene end by 1 base; junction bases not matched to a gene: 9. The germline gives CDR1 SGHRS, CDR2 YFSETQ. The CDR3 totals 17 residues. In DNA, the CDR3 is TGCGCCAGCAGCCCGAGCCCTCTAGCGGGGGGCACAGATACGCAGTATTTT. It specifies CASSPSPLAGGTDTQYF.

This clonotype has at least ten counts. This chain joins TRBV24-1 and TRBJ2-7; 7 bases fit TRBD2. Per the germline V gene, CDR1 is KGHDR and CDR2 is SFDVKD. V trimming: 2 bases; J trimming: 2 bases; junction bases outside the gene matches: 5. There are 15 residues in the CDR3. The CDR3 DNA sequence: TGTGCCACCAGTGATTCTGGGCTAGCGGCCTACGAGCAGTACTTC. This codes for CATSDSGLAAYEQYF.

This clonotype was seen ten or more times. The genes are TRBV10-3 and TRBJ1-1; TRBD1 agrees at 7 bases. Germline V CDR1 and CDR2: ENHRY, SYGVKD. This CDR3 contains 14 residues. With 6 bases clipped from V and 1 base from J, the junction kept 5 bases outside the gene matches. The DNA of the CDR3 is TGTGCCATCAGGCCGGGACAGCCGAACACTGAAGCTTTCTTT. The encoded protein is CAIRPGQPNTEAFF.

This clonotype was found many times. The genes are TRBV7-8 and TRBJ1-2, with 7 bases that match TRBD1. The V gene end was trimmed by 5 bases and the J gene end by 2 bases; junction bases not matched to a gene: 2. This CDR3 is built from 13 residues. Germline assignment: CDR1 SGHVS and CDR2 FQNEAQ. Here the CDR3 reads CASSPGQNYGYTF. The CDR3 DNA follows: TGTGCCAGCAGCCCGGGACAGAACTATGGCTACACCTTC.

This clonotype was observed at least ten times. The V gene is TRBV9, the J gene TRBJ2-7; 8 bases align to TRBD1. The CDR3 length is 14 residues. Germline CDR1 reads SGDLS; CDR2 reads YYNGEE. The V segment lost 0 bases and the J segment 6 bases; nucleotides outside the gene matches: 5. The CDR3 reads CASSVVSGGGEQYF. CDR3 coding DNA: TGTGCCAGCAGCGTAGTATCAGGGGGCGGCGAGCAGTACTTC.

This clonotype was found many times. The J gene is TRBJ1-4, the V gene TRBV4-1, with D possibly matching TRBD1 (5 bases). V lost 2 bases and J 9 bases, leaving 13 bases between the germline ends. Per germline, CDR1 MGHRA and CDR2 YSYEKL. This CDR3 region has 14 residues. In DNA form, the CDR3 reads TGCGCCAGCAGCCAAATTCCCAGGGCGAAAAAACTGTTTTTT. Encoded protein: CASSQIPRAKKLFF.

This clonotype was seen many times. V usage is TRBV5-5 and J usage is TRBJ2-3; 8 bases are a match to TRBD1. After removal of 5 bases from V and 4 bases from J, the junction contained 6 bases not matched to a gene. The CDR3 is 14 amino acids. Germline-derived CDR1 and CDR2 are SGHKS and YYEKEE (reference sequence). CDR3 in DNA: TGTGCCAGCAGGCATGGACAGGGCGCAGATACGCAGTATTTT. As protein: CASRHGQGADTQYF. The complete variable domain, with remaining parts taken from reference TRBV5-5 and TRBJ2-3, reads DAGVTQSPTHLIKTRGQQVTLRCSPISGHKSVSWYQQVLGQGPQFIFQYYEKEERGRGNFPDRFSARQFPNYSSELNVNALLLGDSALYLCASRHGQGADTQYFGPGTRLTVL.

This clonotype was recorded many times. The genes are TRBV30 and TRBJ2-5; D possibly uses TRBD1 or TRBD2 (5 bases each). Germline V gene lookup returns CDR1 GTSNPN and CDR2 SVGIG (reference sequence). The CDR3 is 15 residues long. Between the trimmed V and J ends, which lost 3 bases and 5 bases, there was a span of 19 bases. CDR3 sequence reads: CAWSGQGPSGETQYF. DNA for the CDR3: TGTGCCTGGAGCGGGCAGGGCCCCTCGGGGGAGACCCAGTACTTC.

This clonotype was observed many times. V usage is TRBV4-1 and J usage is TRBJ1-5; weak D call: TRBD1 (6 bases). Germline V gene data show CDR1 as MGHRA and CDR2 as YSYEKL. The V end lost 1 base, the J end lost 3 bases, and 10 bases lay between the germline ends. The CDR3 totals 15 residues. Here the CDR3 DNA reads TGCGCCAGCAGCCAAGCCGGACAGTACAATCAGCCCCAGCATTTT. This encodes CASSQAGQYNQPQHF.

This clonotype was recorded at least ten times. J is TRBJ1-1 and V is TRBV12-3 or TRBV12-4; weak D call: TRBD1 (6 bases). V gave up 7 bases and J gave up 3 bases, with 15 bases separating them. The CDR3 extends over 14 amino acids. DNA for the CDR3: TGTGCCAGCATCTTCGGACAGCGGGACACTGAAGCTTTCTTT. Encoded protein: CASIFGQRDTEAFF.